This is a list of T cell receptor beta chains from one sample in a study of T cell responses to AZD1222 COVID-19 vaccine. Sequenced by immunoSEQ multiplex PCR; TCRdb stores in-frame clones only, minus some. The table records 110,000 or so clones, 75% to 90% of them present only once. Specimen: peripheral blood, collected 28 days after the second AZD1222 dose. These receptors were taken from an adult who received the AZD1222 COVID-19 vaccine. CDR3s include the opening cysteine and the closing phenylalanine or tryptophan. A D gene is named only where the DNA matches it firmly. Rows may omit the clone size; those that give it use once, few, many or a size class.

CDR3 DNA: TGTGCCAGCAGCCGGGGACTCGTCACAGATACGCAGTATTTT
CDR3 protein: CASSRGLVTDTQYF
J gene: TRBJ2-3
D gene: .
CDR3 length: 14
V gene: TRBV3-1/TRBV3-2
clone size: .

CDR3 DNA: TGTGCCAGTAGTATAAGAAGGGGCACCCAGTACTTC
CDR3 protein: CASSIRRGTQYF
J gene: TRBJ2-5
D gene: .
CDR3 length: 12
V gene: TRBV19
clone size: .

CDR3 DNA: TGTGCCAGCAGTTTAGGCCGGCCCCCCTACGAGCAGTACTTC
CDR3 protein: CASSLGRPPYEQYF
J gene: TRBJ2-7
D gene: .
CDR3 length: 14
V gene: TRBV28
clone size: .

CDR3 DNA: TGCGCCAGCAGCTTGGTACCCCTAGGGGGCACAGATACGCAGTATTTT
CDR3 protein: CASSLVPLGGTDTQYF
J gene: TRBJ2-3
D gene: .
CDR3 length: 16
V gene: TRBV5-1
clone size: .

CDR3 DNA: TGTGCCAGCAGGATACAGGATAAAGAGACCCAGTACTTC
CDR3 protein: CASRIQDKETQYF
J gene: TRBJ2-5
D gene: .
CDR3 length: 13
V gene: TRBV12-3/TRBV12-4
clone size: once

CDR3 DNA: TGTGCCAGCAGACTTCAGGGGTTTAGTGAAAAACTGTTTTTT
CDR3 protein: CASRLQGFSEKLFF
J gene: TRBJ1-4
D gene: .
CDR3 length: 14
V gene: TRBV11-2
clone size: .

CDR3 DNA: TGTGCCAGCACTTCGAGCGATTACGAGCAGTACTTC
CDR3 protein: CASTSSDYEQYF
J gene: TRBJ2-7
D gene: .
CDR3 length: 12
V gene: TRBV6-5
clone size: .

CDR3 DNA: TGTGCCAGTACCCCGGGACAGCGGGTCTACGAGCAGTACTTC
CDR3 protein: CASTPGQRVYEQYF
J gene: TRBJ2-7
D gene: .
CDR3 length: 14
V gene: TRBV19
clone size: .

CDR3 DNA: TGTGCCAGCAGCCAAACAGGGGGCGGCAGCTATGGCTACACCTTC
CDR3 protein: CASSQTGGGSYGYTF
J gene: TRBJ1-2
D gene: TRBD1
CDR3 length: 15
V gene: TRBV7-8
clone size: .

CDR3 DNA: TGTGCCAGTAGTATAGATCTAGGGACAGGGAACACCGGGGAGCTGTTTTTT
CDR3 protein: CASSIDLGTGNTGELFF
J gene: TRBJ2-2
D gene: TRBD1
CDR3 length: 17
V gene: TRBV19
clone size: .

CDR3 DNA: TGTGCCAGCAGCTTACGGGATCAGAATGAGCAGTTCTTC
CDR3 protein: CASSLRDQNEQFF
J gene: TRBJ2-1
D gene: .
CDR3 length: 13
V gene: TRBV11-3
clone size: .